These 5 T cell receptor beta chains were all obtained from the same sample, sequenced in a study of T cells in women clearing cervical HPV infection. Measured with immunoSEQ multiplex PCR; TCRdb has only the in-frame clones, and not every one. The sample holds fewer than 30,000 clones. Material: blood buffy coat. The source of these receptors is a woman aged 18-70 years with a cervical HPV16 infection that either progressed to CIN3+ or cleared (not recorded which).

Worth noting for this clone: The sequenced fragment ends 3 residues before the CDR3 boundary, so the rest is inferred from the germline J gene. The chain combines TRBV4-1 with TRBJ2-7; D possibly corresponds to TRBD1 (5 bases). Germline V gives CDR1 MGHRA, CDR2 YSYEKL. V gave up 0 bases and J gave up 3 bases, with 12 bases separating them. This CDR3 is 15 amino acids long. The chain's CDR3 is CASSQDFQGHYEQYF. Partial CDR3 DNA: TGCGCCAGCAGCCAAGATTTTCAGGGCCACTACGAG.

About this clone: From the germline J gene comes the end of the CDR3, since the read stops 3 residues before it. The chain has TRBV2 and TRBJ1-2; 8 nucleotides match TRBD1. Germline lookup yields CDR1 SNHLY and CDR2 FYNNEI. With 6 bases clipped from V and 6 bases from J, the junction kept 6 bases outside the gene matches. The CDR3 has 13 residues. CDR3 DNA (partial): TGTGCCAGCAGCCGACAGGGGTCGGATGGC. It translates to CASSRQGSDG. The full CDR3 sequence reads CASSRQGSDGYTF. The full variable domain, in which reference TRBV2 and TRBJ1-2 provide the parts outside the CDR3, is EPEVTQTPSHQVTQMGQEVILRCVPISNHLYFYWYRQILGQKVEFLVSFYNNEISEKSEIFDDQFSVERPDGSNFTLKIRSTKLEDSAMYFCASSRQGSDGYTFGSGTRLTVV.

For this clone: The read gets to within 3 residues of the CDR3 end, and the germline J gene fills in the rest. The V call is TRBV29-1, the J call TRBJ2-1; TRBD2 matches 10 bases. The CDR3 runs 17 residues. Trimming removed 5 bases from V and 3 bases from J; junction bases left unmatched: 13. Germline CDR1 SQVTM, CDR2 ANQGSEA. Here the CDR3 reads CSVLQFLAGDRYNEQFF. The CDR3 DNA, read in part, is TGCAGCGTTCTCCAGTTTCTAGCGGGAGACCGCTACAATGAG.

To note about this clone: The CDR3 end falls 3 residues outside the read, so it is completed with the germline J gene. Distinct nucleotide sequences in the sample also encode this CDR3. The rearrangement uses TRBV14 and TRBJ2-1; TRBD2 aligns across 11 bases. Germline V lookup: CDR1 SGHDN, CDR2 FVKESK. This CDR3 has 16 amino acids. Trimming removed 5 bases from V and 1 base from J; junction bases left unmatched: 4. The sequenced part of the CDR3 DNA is TGTGCCAGCAGCTCCCCTAGCGGGGGGTCCTACAATGAG. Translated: CASSSPSGGSYNE. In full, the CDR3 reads CASSSPSGGSYNEQFF. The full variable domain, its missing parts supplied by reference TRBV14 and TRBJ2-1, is EAGVTQFPSHSVIEKGQTVTLRCDPISGHDNLYWYRRVMGKEIKFLLHFVKESKQDESGMPNNRFLAERTGGTYSTLKVQPAELEDSGVYFCASSSPSGGSYNEQFFGPGTRLTVL.

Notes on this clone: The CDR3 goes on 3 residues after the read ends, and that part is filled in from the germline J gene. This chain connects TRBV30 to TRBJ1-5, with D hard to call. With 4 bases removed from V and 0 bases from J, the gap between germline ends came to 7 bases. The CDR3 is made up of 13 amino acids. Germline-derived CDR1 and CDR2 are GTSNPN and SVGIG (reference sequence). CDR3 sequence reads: CAWKIYSNQPQHF. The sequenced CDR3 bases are TGTGCCTGGAAAATCTATAGCAATCAGCCC. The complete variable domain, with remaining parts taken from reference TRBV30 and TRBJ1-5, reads SQTIHQWPATLVQPVGSPLSLECTVEGTSNPNLYWYRQAAGRGLQLLFYSVGIGQISSEVPQNLSASRPQDRQFILSSKKLLLSDSGFYLCAWKIYSNQPQHFGDGTRLSIL.